The present entry profiles one T cell receptor (beta chain) with its context. No antigen is known for it. Per-base qualities were not stored, and no clone one base away is much larger. Systemically healthy Caucasian individuals from Russia, some 36 in total and aged about 6 to 95 years, were included as donors. Approximately 9 milliliters of peripheral blood were collected from each donor into EDTA-treated Vacutainer tubes. PBMCs were isolated by Ficoll-Paque density-gradient centrifugation, with at least 6 million obtained per sample. Total RNA was extracted from PBMCs with Trizol reagent, with at least 5 micrograms obtained per sample. For every donor, an aliquot of PBMCs went through flow cytometry to measure the percentages of naive CD45RAhigh/CD27high T cells. Library prep was done by 5' RACE. The second PCR ran for roughly 7 to 11 cycles and used a J-beta primer mix along with a sample-barcoded 5' primer. A unique molecular identifier was introduced onto each TCR beta cDNA molecule by a template-switch 5' adaptor carrying 12 random nucleotides. At least 2.5 million CDR3-containing paired-end reads were obtained from each sample. First-strand cDNA synthesis was performed from all RNA using the Mint cDNA synthesis kit, with priming by a TRBC-specific oligonucleotide. Following uracil-DNA glycosylase treatment, all cDNA underwent a first 18-cycle PCR with the universal primers M1SS and BC2_uni_R. Turning to the authors' computational methods: For normalization, 1 million high-quality reads were randomly selected from each sample, with every read carrying a distinct molecular identifier. Instead of being binned into consensus sequences, reads that shared molecular identifiers were thrown out. CDR3 identification, clonotype clustering and error correction used MiTCR with a Q25 quality threshold and the strictest error-elimination algorithm. A nonparametric unseen species model with Euler transformation was used to estimate a lower bound on total TCR beta diversity. TCRdb trimmed public reads at Q25 via fastp, called clones via MiXCR and kept in-frame beta chains. Rows are unified per CDR3 protein, each entry keeping the most common DNA and genes. None of the V and J calls come from the authors' own analysis; TCRdb made them. The sample table lists fewer than 2 million distinct CDR3 sequences, 35% to 50% of them with a count of one. Clones ranked in the top ten supply roughly 23% of the sample.

The entry originates in a study of blood T cells in healthy people across ages (dated by TCRdb to between 2014 and 2017). With respect to the entire study: In model experiments, template switching captured about one uniquely barcoded TCR beta cDNA molecule for every two T cells. Using deep sequencing normalized with unique cDNA molecular identifiers, the study measured how TCR beta repertoire diversity changes with age. Donors were grouped into four age groups: young (average about 15 years), middle-aged (about 38), aged (62) and long-lived (approximately 82). To avoid experimental bias, donors of different ages were randomly spread across the sequencing lanes. The study analyzed two additional independent replicas of 1 million unique cDNA reads from the same blood draw for two donors, one aged 18 to 29 and one aged 80 or older.

There are 15 amino acids in the CDR3, from cysteine to phenylalanine inclusive. Only CDR3 DNA remains: 45 bases, in frame from the first base. The V end loses 3 bases and the J end loses 0 bases, and a stretch of 9 bases separates them. Study-wide conclusions, independent of this receptor: Donor CMV infection status was unknown, potentially confounding age-related changes in expanded clonotypes. Since profiling was done on bulk unsorted PBMCs, naive and antigen-experienced compartments could not be conclusively compared. Estimates of total diversity based on one million sequenced T cells were regarded as lower bounds and as underestimates. Compared with the aged group, the long-lived group had more naive CD4+ T cells, fewer expanded clones and increased TCR diversity, suggesting age selection. There was a strong correlation between observed TCR beta diversity and the percentage of naive T cells measured by flow cytometry. Observed TCR beta diversity per million T cells fell roughly linearly with age, and a significant reduction was already apparent by age around 40.

Sequencing was performed on blood. The chain is made from TRBV12-3 or TRBV12-4 and TRBJ2-1, with TRBD2 as a weak D call on 5 bases. The TCR comes from a human donor in good health. The CDR3 protein: CASSLRVNSYNEQFF. The DNA is TGTGCCAGCAGTTTGAGGGTAAACTCCTACAATGAGCAGTTCTTC.